These 20 T cell receptor beta chains came from one sample sequenced in a study of T cells after yellow fever vaccination. MiXCR, run by TCRdb on the 5' RACE reads, gives a single entry per CDR3 protein. The sample lists some 48,000 distinct CDR3 sequences, around 6.5% occurring once. Sequences were derived from PBMCs, either bulk or a sorted T-cell subset (CD4+, CD8+, memory, or dextramer-sorted; not recorded which), sampled 45 days after the yellow fever booster vaccination. These receptors all come from a man aged 25 to 40 who received the YFV17D yellow fever vaccine.

This clonotype was picked up many times. The chain combines TRBV12-3 or TRBV12-4 with TRBJ1-5; tentative D call: TRBD1 (5 bases). The V and J ends lost 5 bases and 3 bases respectively, with 11 bases between them. The CDR3 runs to 14 residues. The DNA for the CDR3 is TGTGCCAGCAGTCTGACAGCTTTCAATCAGCCCCAGCATTTT. Translating it yields CASSLTAFNQPQHF.

The chain carries TRBV20-1 and TRBJ2-5; 10 bases align to TRBD2. The CDR3 covers 15 residues. V lost 3 bases to trimming and J lost 4 bases; unmatched junction nucleotides: 8. CDR1 is DFQATT and CDR2 is SNEGSKA in the germline V gene (reference sequence). For the CDR3, the DNA is TGCAGTGCTAGGGACCCTAGCGGGAGTGGAGAGACCCAGTACTTC. Translating it yields CSARDPSGSGETQYF.

This clonotype has ten or more counts. This chain joins TRBV29-1 and TRBJ2-5; 8 nucleotides align to TRBD1. Germline assignment: CDR1 SQVTM and CDR2 ANQGSEA. The CDR3 extends over 14 amino acids. After removal of 5 bases from V and 4 bases from J, the junction contained 9 bases not matched to a gene. The CDR3 bases are TGCAGCGTTCTCCCCCGGACAGGGAGAGAGACCCAGTACTTC. Translating gives CSVLPRTGRETQYF.

The table lists this clonotype with many counts. This chain joins TRBV18 and TRBJ2-5; D remains unclear. Trimming pared 7 bases from V and 0 bases from J, leaving 12 bases between. CDR3 length equals 14 residues. Looked up from germline, CDR1 is KGHSH and CDR2 is LQKENI. The CDR3 DNA reads as TGTGCCAGCTTTTATTCAACGTACCAAGAGACCCAGTACTTC. It is translated as CASFYSTYQETQYF.

This clonotype came up many times. One end of the junction fails to match germline, which may point to a read error. The chain links TRBV12-3 or TRBV12-4 to TRBJ1-2; TRBD1 agrees at 7 bases. The CDR3 is 18 residues long. DNA of the CDR3: TGTGCCTGCAGTTATTACTCGCTCCGGGACAGCCATAACTATGGCTACACCTTC. As protein: CACSYYSLRDSHNYGYTF.

This clonotype was counted many times. J is TRBJ2-1 and V is TRBV20-1, with 11 nucleotides matching TRBD1. In germline, CDR1 is DFQATT, CDR2 SNEGSKA (reference sequence). The CDR3 consists of 17 residues. Trimming cost V 5 bases and J 4 bases; bases outside gene matches: 13. The CDR3 loop is CSALTGTGGKFYNEQFF. The CDR3 DNA sequence: TGCAGTGCTTTAACCGGGACAGGGGGAAAATTTTACAATGAGCAGTTCTTC.

A few counts support this clonotype. The chain has TRBV6-2 or TRBV6-3 and TRBJ2-7, with 14 bases that match TRBD2. Trimming removed 6 bases from V and 6 bases from J; junction bases left unmatched: 10. The germline gives CDR1 MNHEY, CDR2 SVGEGT. The CDR3 loop spans 16 amino acids. CDR3 nucleotides: TGTGCCAGCAGCACGGGACTAGCGGGAGCAACCGCCGAGCAGTACTTC. Translation: CASSTGLAGATAEQYF.

This clonotype was detected many times. The chain employs TRBV20-1 and TRBJ2-5, with 8 positions matching TRBD2. J was trimmed by 5 bases and V by 6 bases; bases with no gene match: 11. This CDR3 region has 14 residues. Germline values: CDR1 DFQATT, CDR2 SNEGSKA (reference sequence). This chain's CDR3 is CSARWAGGHETQYF. CDR3 nucleotide sequence: TGCAGTGCCAGGTGGGCGGGAGGACACGAGACCCAGTACTTC.

This clonotype came up many times. The chain employs TRBV20-1 and TRBJ2-5, with 9 positions matching TRBD2. The CDR3 has 15 residues. The germline gives CDR1 DFQATT, CDR2 SNEGSKA (reference sequence). V was pared by 5 bases and J by 2 bases, with 9 bases of the junction left unmatched. The CDR3 DNA reads TGCAGTGCTGATAGTACTAGCGGGTCGCAAGAGACCCAGTACTTC. This sequence encodes CSADSTSGSQETQYF.

This clonotype was detected ten times or more. The chain couples TRBV29-1 to TRBJ2-3; D is ambiguous. The length of the CDR3 is 12 residues. Germline values: CDR1 SQVTM, CDR2 ANQGSEA. Trimming took off 2 bases at V and 0 bases at J, with 3 bases between the two ends. The CDR3 is CSVELSTDTQYF. CDR3 DNA sequence: TGCAGCGTTGAACTGAGCACAGATACGCAGTATTTT.

This clonotype came up many times. This chain joins TRBV4-1 and TRBJ2-7; maybe TRBD2 (6 bases). The CDR3 consists of 14 residues. Germline CDR1 MGHRA, CDR2 YSYEKL. The ends were cut back, 4 bases at V and 3 bases at J, with 13 bases in the middle. Here the CDR3 DNA reads TGCGCCAGCAGCCGGGCCGCGGGGATCTACGAGCAGTACTTC. Amino acid sequence: CASSRAAGIYEQYF.

This clonotype turned up a few times. The chain links TRBV12-3 or TRBV12-4 to TRBJ2-1, with D perhaps TRBD1 (5 bases). The CDR3 consists of 11 residues. Trimming cost V 7 bases and J 9 bases, with 10 bases left between them. CDR3 sequence reads: CASTRDSEQFF. The CDR3 region has the DNA TGTGCCAGCACCCGAGACAGTGAGCAGTTCTTC.

The chain employs TRBV7-2 and TRBJ2-2; D call uncertain. The CDR3 has 16 amino acids. V shed 2 bases and J shed 5 bases, with 15 bases lying between them. Germline V gene sequence: CDR1 SGHTA, CDR2 FQGNSA. CDR3 sequence reads: CASSLFARSETGELFF. CDR3 DNA sequence: TGTGCCAGCAGCTTATTTGCCCGGAGTGAAACCGGGGAGCTGTTTTTT.

This chain connects TRBV25-1 to TRBJ2-7; D not certain. Germline CDR1 MGHDK, CDR2 SYGVNS. V lost 1 base to trimming and J lost 3 bases, with 10 bases between them. The CDR3 has 14 amino acids. The chain's CDR3 is CASSESSAYYEQYF. The CDR3 region has the DNA TGTGCCAGCAGTGAATCTTCAGCATACTACGAGCAGTACTTC.

This clonotype appeared many times. The gene calls are TRBV12-3 or TRBV12-4 and TRBJ1-5; D call uncertain. Deletions cut 2 bases from V and 8 bases from J, with 10 bases between. The CDR3 consists of 13 residues. CDR3 nucleotide sequence: TGTGCCAGCAGTTTACTGAAGTTAGAGCCCCAGCATTTT. As protein: CASSLLKLEPQHF.

This clonotype occurred many times. The genes are TRBV23-1 and TRBJ2-3, with D uncertain. TRBV23-1 is given ORF status, its function remaining uncertain. The V end was cut by 4 bases, the J end by 0 bases, with 2 bases between. CDR3 size: 12 residues. CDR3 nucleotide sequence: TGCGCCAGCAGTCGAAGCACAGATACGCAGTATTTT. This translates into CASSRSTDTQYF.

The chain uses TRBV7-2 and TRBJ2-2; D is unresolved. The CDR3 is 13 amino acids. Germline CDR1 is SGHTA and CDR2 is FQGNSA. V was pared by 1 base and J by 6 bases, with 6 bases between. CDR3 DNA sequence: TGTGCCAGCAGCTTAGTGACTTCCGGGGAGCTGTTTTTT. This codes for CASSLVTSGELFF.

The table lists this clonotype with many counts. This rearrangement joins TRBV11-2 to TRBJ2-5, with D unresolved. This CDR3 comprises 14 residues. The V end lost 4 bases, the J end lost 2 bases, and 11 bases lay between the germline ends. Germline CDR1 and CDR2: SGHAT and FQNNGV. The CDR3 loop reads CASSSGLRQETQYF. For the CDR3, the DNA is TGTGCCAGCAGCTCGGGTCTTCGACAAGAGACCCAGTACTTC.

In its sample, this clonotype was seen many times. The rearrangement uses TRBV7-2 and TRBJ2-5; TRBD1 might be the D (5 bases). Germline CDR1 reads SGHTA; CDR2 reads FQGNSA. The CDR3 is 14 residues long. V lost 5 bases and J 5 bases, leaving 15 bases between the germline ends. CDR3 loop: CASSLEGVIETQYF. CDR3 coding DNA: TGTGCCAGCAGCCTAGAAGGGGTGATTGAGACCCAGTACTTC.

In this sample, this clonotype turned up a few times. CDR3 sequence reads: CSAPPGRGNQPQHF. DNA for the CDR3: TGCAGTGCTCCGCCGGGCAGGGGCAATCAGCCCCAGCATTTT. V gene TRBV20-1 combines with J gene TRBJ1-5, with D perhaps matching TRBD1 (5 bases). V shed 5 bases and J shed 2 bases, with 13 bases lying between them. CDR3 length: 14 residues. CDR1 and CDR2 (germline): DFQATT, SNEGSKA (reference sequence).